The clone carrying this T cell receptor (beta chain) was picked up one time. Its specificity is unknown. Using a J-beta primer mix together with a sample-barcoded 5' primer, a second PCR was run for about 7 to 12 cycles. One entry per CDR3 protein, called by TCRdb with MiXCR from the 5' RACE reads. The top ten clones hold around 2.1% of a sample with over 1,500,000 distinct CDR3 sequences, around 48% of them seen once. The data are from a study of blood T cells in healthy people across ages. V lost 6 bases to trimming and J lost 7 bases, with 19 bases between them. Germline CDR1 reads WSHSY; CDR2 reads SAAADI. The CDR3 consists of 14 residues. General observations from the study: Compared with aged donors, long-lived donors showed fewer expanded clones, suggesting selection. Diversity of TCR beta per million T cells declined in a roughly linear way with age.

Source material: blood. This sequence was found in a woman between 40 and 50 years old in good health. The V call is TRBV10-2, the J call TRBJ2-7, with D uncertain. The chain's CDR3 is CASREVASYNEQYF. DNA for the CDR3: TGCGCCAGCAGAGAGGTAGCCTCCTACAATGAGCAGTACTTC.